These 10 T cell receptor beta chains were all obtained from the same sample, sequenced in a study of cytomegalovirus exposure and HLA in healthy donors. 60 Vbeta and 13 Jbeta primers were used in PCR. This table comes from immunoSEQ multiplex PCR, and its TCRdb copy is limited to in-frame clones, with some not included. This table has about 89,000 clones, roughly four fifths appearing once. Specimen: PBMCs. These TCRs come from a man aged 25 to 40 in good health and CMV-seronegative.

CDR3 sequence reads: CTSRGQGFTEAFF. The DNA for the CDR3 is TGCACCAGCAGGGGACAGGGGTTCACTGAAGCTTTCTTT. This chain uses TRBV1 with TRBJ1-1; TRBD1 is the table's D call and was not checked against the DNA. TRBV1 is a pseudogene segment. The CDR3 is 13 amino acids.

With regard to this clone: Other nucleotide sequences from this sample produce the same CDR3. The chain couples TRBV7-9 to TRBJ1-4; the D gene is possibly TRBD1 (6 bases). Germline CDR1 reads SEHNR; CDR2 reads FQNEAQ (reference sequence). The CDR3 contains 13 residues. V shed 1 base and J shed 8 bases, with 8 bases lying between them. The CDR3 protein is CASSLDRVEKLFF. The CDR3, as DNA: TGTGCCAGCAGCTTAGACAGGGTGGAAAAACTGTTTTTT.

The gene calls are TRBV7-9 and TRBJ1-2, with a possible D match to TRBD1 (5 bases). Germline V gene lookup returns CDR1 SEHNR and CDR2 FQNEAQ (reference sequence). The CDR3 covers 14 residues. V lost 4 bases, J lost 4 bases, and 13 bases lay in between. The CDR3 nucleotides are TGTGCCAGCAGCTCCTTCGACACAGGCTATGGCTACACCTTC. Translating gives CASSSFDTGYGYTF.

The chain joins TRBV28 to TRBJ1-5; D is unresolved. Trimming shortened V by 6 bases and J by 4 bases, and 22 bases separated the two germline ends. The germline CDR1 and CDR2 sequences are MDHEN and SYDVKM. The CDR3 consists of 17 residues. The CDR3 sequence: CASSRLSRSGRNQPQHF. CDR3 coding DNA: TGTGCCAGCAGCCGCCTATCGCGGTCCGGGAGAAATCAGCCCCAGCATTTT.

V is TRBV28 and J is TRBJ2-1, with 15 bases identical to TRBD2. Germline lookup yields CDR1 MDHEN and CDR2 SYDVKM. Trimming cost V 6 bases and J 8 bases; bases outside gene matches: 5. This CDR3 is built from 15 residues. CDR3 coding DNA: TGTGCCAGCAGGGCCGGACTAGCGGGAGGGTATGAGCAGTTCTTC. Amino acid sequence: CASRAGLAGGYEQFF. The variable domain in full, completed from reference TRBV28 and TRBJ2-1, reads DVKVTQSSRYLVKRTGEKVFLECVQDMDHENMFWYRQDPGLGLRLIYFSYDVKMKEKGDIPEGYSVSREKKERFSLILESASTNQTSMYLCASRAGLAGGYEQFFGPGTRLTVL.

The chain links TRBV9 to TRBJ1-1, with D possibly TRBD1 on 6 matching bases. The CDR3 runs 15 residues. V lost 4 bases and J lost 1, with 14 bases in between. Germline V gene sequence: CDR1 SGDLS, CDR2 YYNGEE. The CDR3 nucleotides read TGTGCCAGCAGCATGAGACAGGCCTCGAACACTGAAGCTTTCTTT. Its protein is CASSMRQASNTEAFF. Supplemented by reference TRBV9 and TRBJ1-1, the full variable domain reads DSGVTQTPKHLITATGQRVTLRCSPRSGDLSVYWYQQSLDQGLQFLIQYYNGEERAKGNILERFSAQQFPDLHSELNLSSLELGDSALYFCASSMRQASNTEAFFGQGTRLTVV.

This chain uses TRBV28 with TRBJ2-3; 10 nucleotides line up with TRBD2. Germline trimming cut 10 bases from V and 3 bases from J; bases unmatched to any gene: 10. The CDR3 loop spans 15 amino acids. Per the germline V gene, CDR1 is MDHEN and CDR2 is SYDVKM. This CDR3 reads CATFPWGLATDTQYF. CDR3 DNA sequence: TGTGCCACCTTCCCTTGGGGACTAGCGACAGATACGCAGTATTTT.

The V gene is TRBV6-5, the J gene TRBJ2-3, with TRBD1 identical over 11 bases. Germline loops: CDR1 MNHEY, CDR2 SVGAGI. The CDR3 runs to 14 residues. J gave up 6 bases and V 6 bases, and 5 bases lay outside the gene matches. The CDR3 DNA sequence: TGTGCCAGCAGAAGGGACAGGGGGTCCGATACGCAGTATTTT. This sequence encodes CASRRDRGSDTQYF.

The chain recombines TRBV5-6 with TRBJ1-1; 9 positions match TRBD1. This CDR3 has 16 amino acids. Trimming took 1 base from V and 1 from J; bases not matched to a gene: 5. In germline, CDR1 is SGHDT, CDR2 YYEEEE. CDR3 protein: CASSLLGTGKNTEAFF. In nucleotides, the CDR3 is TGTGCCAGCAGCTTGTTAGGGACAGGGAAGAACACTGAAGCTTTCTTT.

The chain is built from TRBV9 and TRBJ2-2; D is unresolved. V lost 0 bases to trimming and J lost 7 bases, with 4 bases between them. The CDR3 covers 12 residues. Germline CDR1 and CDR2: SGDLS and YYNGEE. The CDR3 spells CASSVVVGELFF. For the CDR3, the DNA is TGTGCCAGCAGCGTAGTCGTCGGGGAGCTGTTTTTT.